This entry describes one T cell receptor (beta chain). The antigen is not known. The CDR3 has 13 residues. V was trimmed by 6 bases and J by 4 bases, leaving 13 bases between them. Germline V CDR1 and CDR2: SNHLY, FYNNEI. As part of library construction, unique molecular identifiers were attached to individual cDNA molecules. In TCRdb, the 5' RACE reads were re-called with MiXCR into one record per CDR3 protein. This sample has fewer than 80,000 distinct CDR3 sequences, with roughly 8.2% found just once. These data are taken from a study of early T cells in non-severe SARS-CoV-2 infection. Overall study context: Bulk RNA taken from unsorted whole blood was sequenced, leaving chains unpaired. Findings and limits, study-wide: VDJdb matching, biased toward anti-spike CD8 responses, missed private and CD4 specificities.

The TCR comes from an adult who was a healthcare worker with PCR-confirmed SARS-CoV-2 infection or an uninfected control (not recorded which). The genes are TRBV2 and TRBJ2-7; D not resolved. This specimen consisted of whole blood, obtained at baseline. The CDR3 DNA is TGTGCCAGCAGGAAGGACGGAGTTTACGAGCAGTACTTC. Protein product: CASRKDGVYEQYF.